This TCR beta chain was sequenced in a study of T cell repertoires in cytomegalovirus infection. Study at large: Both CMV infection and a matching HLA type were indicated by public TCR beta signatures. Findings of the study overall: The study identified carriers of CMV plus the relevant HLA from cumulative public TCR beta family frequency. Predominance within the ex vivo response was attributable to HLA-C-restricted CMV-specific TCR beta clonotypes.

This clonotype was counted only a few times. The antigen is undetermined. The V end was cut by 5 bases, the J end by 3 bases, with 16 bases between. The CDR3 spans 16 residues. Germline CDR1 is MDHEN and CDR2 is SYDVKM. TCRdb reanalysed the reads using MiXCR and keeps one entry per CDR3 protein. This table holds a few hundred thousand distinct CDR3 sequences, about a sixth found once. This TCR derives from a human donor in good health (CMV status not recorded). Some clones in this sample may be carry-over from other donors' samples. Sequenced input: CD8+ T cells from PBMCs. The chain couples TRBV28 to TRBJ2-2; D possibly corresponds to TRBD1 (6 bases). The CDR3 spells CASSPSTEGDTGELFF. CDR3 DNA: TGTGCCAGCAGTCCCTCTACCGAGGGGGACACCGGGGAGCTGTTTTTT.